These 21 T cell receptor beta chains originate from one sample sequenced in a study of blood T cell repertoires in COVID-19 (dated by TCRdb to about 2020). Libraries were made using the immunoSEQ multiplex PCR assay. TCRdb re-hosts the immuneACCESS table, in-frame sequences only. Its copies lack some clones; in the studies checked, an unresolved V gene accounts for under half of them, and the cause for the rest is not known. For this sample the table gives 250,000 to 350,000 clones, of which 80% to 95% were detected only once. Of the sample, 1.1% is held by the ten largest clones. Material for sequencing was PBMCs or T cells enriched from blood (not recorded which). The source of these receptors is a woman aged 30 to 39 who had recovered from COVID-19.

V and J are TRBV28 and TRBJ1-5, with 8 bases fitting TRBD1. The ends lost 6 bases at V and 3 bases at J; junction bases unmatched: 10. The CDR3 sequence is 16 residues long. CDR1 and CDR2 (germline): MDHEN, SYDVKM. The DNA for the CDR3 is TGTGCCAGCAGGGCCGGGACAGGTGAATCCAATCAGCCCCAGCATTTT. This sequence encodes CASRAGTGESNQPQHF. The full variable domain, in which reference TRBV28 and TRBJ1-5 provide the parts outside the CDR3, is DVKVTQSSRYLVKRTGEKVFLECVQDMDHENMFWYRQDPGLGLRLIYFSYDVKMKEKGDIPEGYSVSREKKERFSLILESASTNQTSMYLCASRAGTGESNQPQHFGDGTRLSIL.

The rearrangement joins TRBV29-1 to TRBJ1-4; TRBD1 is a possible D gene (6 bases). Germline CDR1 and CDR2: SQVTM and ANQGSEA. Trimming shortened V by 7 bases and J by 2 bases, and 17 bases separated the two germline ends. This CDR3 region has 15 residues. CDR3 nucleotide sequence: TGCAGCGCAAAGACAGGAGGTGTCACTAATGAAAAACTGTTTTTT. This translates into CSAKTGGVTNEKLFF.

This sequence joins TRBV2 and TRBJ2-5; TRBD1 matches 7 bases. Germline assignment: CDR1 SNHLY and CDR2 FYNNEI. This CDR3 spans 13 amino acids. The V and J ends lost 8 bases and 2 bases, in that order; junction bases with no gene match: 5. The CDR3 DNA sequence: TGTGCCAGCGACCGGGACAGACAAGAGACCCAGTACTTC. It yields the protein CASDRDRQETQYF.

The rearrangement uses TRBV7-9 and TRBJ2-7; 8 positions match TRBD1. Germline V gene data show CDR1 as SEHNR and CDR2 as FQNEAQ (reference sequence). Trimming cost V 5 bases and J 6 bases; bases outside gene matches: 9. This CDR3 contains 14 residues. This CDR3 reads CASSMTGELLEQYF. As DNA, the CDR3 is TGTGCCAGCAGCATGACAGGGGAGTTACTCGAGCAGTACTTC.

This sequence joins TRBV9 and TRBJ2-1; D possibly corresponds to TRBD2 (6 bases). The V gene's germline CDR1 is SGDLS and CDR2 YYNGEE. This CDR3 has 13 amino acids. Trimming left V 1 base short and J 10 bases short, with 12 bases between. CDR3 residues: CASSVTWTTEQFF. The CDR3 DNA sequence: TGTGCCAGCAGCGTAACCTGGACTACCGAGCAGTTCTTC. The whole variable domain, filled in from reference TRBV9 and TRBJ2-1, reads DSGVTQTPKHLITATGQRVTLRCSPRSGDLSVYWYQQSLDQGLQFLIQYYNGEERAKGNILERFSAQQFPDLHSELNLSSLELGDSALYFCASSVTWTTEQFFGPGTRLTVL.

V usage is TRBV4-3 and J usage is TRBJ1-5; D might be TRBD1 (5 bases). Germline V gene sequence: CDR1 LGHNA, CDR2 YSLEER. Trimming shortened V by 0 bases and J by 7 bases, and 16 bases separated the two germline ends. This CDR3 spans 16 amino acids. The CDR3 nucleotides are TGCGCCAGCAGCCAAGATGCGGGACTTGTAAAGCAGCCCCAGCATTTT. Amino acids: CASSQDAGLVKQPQHF.

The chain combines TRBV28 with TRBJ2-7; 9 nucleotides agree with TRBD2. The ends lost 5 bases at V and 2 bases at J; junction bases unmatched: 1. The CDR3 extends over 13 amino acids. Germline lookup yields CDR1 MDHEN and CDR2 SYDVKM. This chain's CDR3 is CASSGGRAYEQYF. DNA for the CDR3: TGTGCCAGCAGTGGCGGGAGGGCCTACGAGCAGTACTTC.

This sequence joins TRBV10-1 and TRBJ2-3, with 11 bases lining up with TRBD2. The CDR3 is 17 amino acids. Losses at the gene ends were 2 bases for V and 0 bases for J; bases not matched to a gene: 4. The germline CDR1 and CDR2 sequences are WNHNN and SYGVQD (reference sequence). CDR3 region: CASSETSGRFSTDTQYF. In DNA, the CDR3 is TGCGCCAGCAGTGAGACTAGCGGGAGATTTAGCACAGATACGCAGTATTTT.

DNA for the CDR3: TGTGCCAGCAGTAGACAGGGAACAGATACGCAGTATTTT. Protein product: CASSRQGTDTQYF. The chain combines TRBV6-5 with TRBJ2-3; 7 positions match TRBD1. CDR1 is MNHEY and CDR2 is SVGAGI in the germline V gene. The V segment lost 5 bases and the J segment 3 bases; nucleotides outside the gene matches: 2. This CDR3 contains 13 residues.

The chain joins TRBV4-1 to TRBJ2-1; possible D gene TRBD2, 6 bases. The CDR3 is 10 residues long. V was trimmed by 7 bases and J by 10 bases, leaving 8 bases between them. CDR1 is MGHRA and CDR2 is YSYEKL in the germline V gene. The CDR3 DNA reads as TGCGCCAGCAAGGCGGGAGAGCAGTTCTTC. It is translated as CASKAGEQFF.

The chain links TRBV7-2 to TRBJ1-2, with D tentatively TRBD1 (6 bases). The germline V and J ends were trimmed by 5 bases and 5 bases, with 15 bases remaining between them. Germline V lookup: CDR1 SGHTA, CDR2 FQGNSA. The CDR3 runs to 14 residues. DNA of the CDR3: TGTGCCAGCAGCGAACAGGGTGGAAATTATGGCTACACCTTC. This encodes CASSEQGGNYGYTF.

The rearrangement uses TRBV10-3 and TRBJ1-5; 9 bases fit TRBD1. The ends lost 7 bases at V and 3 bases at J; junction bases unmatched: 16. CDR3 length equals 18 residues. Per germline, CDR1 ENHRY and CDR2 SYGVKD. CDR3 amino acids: CAITLNFDRGENNQPQHF. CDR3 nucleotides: TGTGCCATCACTCTGAATTTCGACAGGGGGGAGAACAATCAGCCCCAGCATTTT.

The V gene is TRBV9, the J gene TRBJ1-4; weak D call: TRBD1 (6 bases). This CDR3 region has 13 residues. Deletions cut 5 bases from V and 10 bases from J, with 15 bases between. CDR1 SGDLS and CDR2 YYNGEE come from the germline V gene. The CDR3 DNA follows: TGTGCCAGCAGTGGGGGGGGGCCCCGAAAACTGTTTTTT. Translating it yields CASSGGGPRKLFF. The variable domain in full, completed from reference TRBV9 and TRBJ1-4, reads DSGVTQTPKHLITATGQRVTLRCSPRSGDLSVYWYQQSLDQGLQFLIQYYNGEERAKGNILERFSAQQFPDLHSELNLSSLELGDSALYFCASSGGGPRKLFFGSGTQLSVL.

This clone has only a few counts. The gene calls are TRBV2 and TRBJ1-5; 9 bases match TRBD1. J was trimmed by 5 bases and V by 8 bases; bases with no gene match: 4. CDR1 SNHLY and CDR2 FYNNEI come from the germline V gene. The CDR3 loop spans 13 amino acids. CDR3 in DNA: TGTGCCAGCGGGGACAGGGAGCATCAGCCCCAGCATTTT. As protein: CASGDREHQPQHF.

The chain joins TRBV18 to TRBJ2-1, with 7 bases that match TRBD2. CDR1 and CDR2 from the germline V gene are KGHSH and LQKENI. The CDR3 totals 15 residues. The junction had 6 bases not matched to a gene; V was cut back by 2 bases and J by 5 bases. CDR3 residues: CASSPASGTHNEQFF. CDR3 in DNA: TGTGCCAGCTCACCAGCTAGCGGCACCCACAATGAGCAGTTCTTC.

Written as DNA, the CDR3 is TGTGCCAGCAGCTTCTCGCGGTCCTACGAGCAGTACTTC. This translates into CASSFSRSYEQYF. The chain joins TRBV11-3 to TRBJ2-7, with D unresolved. This CDR3 region has 13 residues. Trimming left V 3 bases short and J 1 base short, with 7 bases between. Germline V CDR1 and CDR2: SGHNT, YENEEA.

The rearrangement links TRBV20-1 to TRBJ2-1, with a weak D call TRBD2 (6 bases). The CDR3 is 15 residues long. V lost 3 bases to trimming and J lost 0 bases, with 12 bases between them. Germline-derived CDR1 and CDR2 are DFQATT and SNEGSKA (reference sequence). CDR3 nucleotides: TGCAGTGCTAGTGGACGGCGGGGCTCCTACAATGAGCAGTTCTTC. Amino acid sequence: CSASGRRGSYNEQFF.

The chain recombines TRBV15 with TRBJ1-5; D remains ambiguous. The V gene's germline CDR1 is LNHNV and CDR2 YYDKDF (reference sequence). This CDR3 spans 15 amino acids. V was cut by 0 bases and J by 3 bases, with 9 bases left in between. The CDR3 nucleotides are TGTGCCACCAGCAGAGATCGGCAGGACAATCAGCCCCAGCATTTT. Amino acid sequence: CATSRDRQDNQPQHF.

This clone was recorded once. CDR3 bases: TGTGCCAGTAGTATAACCTGGACAGATCAGCCCCAGCATTTT. It encodes CASSITWTDQPQHF. This sequence joins TRBV19 and TRBJ1-5; D might be TRBD1 (6 bases). Germline assignment: CDR1 LNHDA and CDR2 SQIVND (reference sequence). V lost 2 bases and J 5 bases, leaving 10 bases between the germline ends. There are 14 residues in the CDR3. The full variable domain, rest sourced from reference TRBV19 and TRBJ1-5, is DGGITQSPKYLFRKEGQNVTLSCEQNLNHDAMYWYRQDPGQGLRLIYYSQIVNDFQKGDIAEGYSVSREKKESFPLTVTSAQKNPTAFYLCASSITWTDQPQHFGDGTRLSIL.

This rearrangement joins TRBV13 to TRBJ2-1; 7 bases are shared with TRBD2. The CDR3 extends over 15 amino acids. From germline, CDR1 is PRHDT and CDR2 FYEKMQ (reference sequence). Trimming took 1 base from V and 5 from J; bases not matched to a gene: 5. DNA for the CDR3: TGTGCCAGCAGCTTAGCAGAACGGGAGGACAATGAGCAGTTCTTC. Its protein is CASSLAEREDNEQFF.

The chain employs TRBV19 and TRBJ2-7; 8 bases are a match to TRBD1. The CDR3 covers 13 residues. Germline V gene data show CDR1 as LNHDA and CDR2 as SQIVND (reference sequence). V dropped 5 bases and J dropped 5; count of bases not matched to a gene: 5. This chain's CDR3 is CASSRTGLNEQYF. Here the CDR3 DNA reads TGTGCCAGTAGTCGGACAGGGCTTAACGAGCAGTACTTC.